This is a list of T cell receptor beta chains from one sample in a study of shared clonotypes between healthy human individuals. Only in-frame clones appear in the TCRdb table, and some are missing; sequencing was by immunoSEQ multiplex PCR. The repertoire includes about 2.4 million clones, 93% of them detected once, and roughly 0.36% sits in the top ten. Sequenced: naive CD4+ T cells from PBMCs. These receptors were collected from a man aged 18 to 29 in good health. Some clones in this sample may be carry-over from other donors' samples. The CDR3 runs from the conserved cysteine through the conserved F or W. A D gene is named only where the DNA matches it firmly. Some rows have no size entry. The others give once, few or many, or a class for an expanded clone.

clone_size | j_call | v_call | d_call | cdr3_aa | cdr3_nt
once | TRBJ1-4 | TRBV28 | . | CASLGASTGEKLFF | TGTGCCAGCTTGGGGGCGAGTACAGGTGAAAAACTGTTTTTT
. | TRBJ2-5 | TRBV21-1 | . | CASSDRGPYQETQYF | TGTGCCAGCAGCGACAGGGGGCCGTACCAAGAGACCCAGTACTTC
. | TRBJ2-2 | TRBV5-1 | . | CASSFGQDTGELFF | TGCGCCAGCAGCTTCGGACAAGACACCGGGGAGCTGTTTTTT
. | TRBJ2-7 | TRBV4-1 | TRBD2 | CASSAPGTSSYEQYF | TGCGCCAGCAGCGCGCCCGGGACTAGCTCCTACGAGCAGTACTTC
. | TRBJ2-2 | TRBV9 | TRBD1 | CASSDLGQGDTGELFF | TGTGCCAGCAGCGATCTCGGACAGGGGGACACCGGGGAGCTGTTTTTT
. | TRBJ1-2 | TRBV7-2 | . | CASSLEMPHGYTF | TGTGCCAGCAGCTTAGAGATGCCTCATGGCTACACCTTC
. | TRBJ1-1 | TRBV19 | . | CASSEQLNTEAFF | TGTGCCAGTAGTGAACAGTTAAACACTGAAGCTTTCTTT
. | TRBJ2-1 | TRBV6-1 | TRBD2 | CASSDPSGGTYNEQFF | TGTGCCAGCAGTGACCCTAGCGGCGGAACCTACAATGAGCAGTTCTTC
. | TRBJ2-1 | TRBV25-1 | . | CASSLSGSYNEQFF | TGTGCCAGCAGTCTGAGCGGTTCCTACAATGAGCAGTTCTTC
. | TRBJ2-3 | TRBV19 | TRBD2 | CASSMGLYISTDTQYF | TGTGCCAGTAGCATGGGACTATATATTAGCACAGATACGCAGTATTTT
. | TRBJ1-2 | TRBV19 | . | CASSTLWTEDYGYTF | TGTGCCAGTAGTACCCTATGGACGGAAGACTATGGCTACACCTTC
once | TRBJ2-5 | TRBV9 | . | CASSVGGVGETQYF | TGTGCCAGCAGCGTAGGAGGAGTCGGGGAGACCCAGTACTTC
. | TRBJ1-2 | TRBV19 | TRBD1 | CASSISGGMDGYTF | TGTGCCAGTAGTATATCAGGGGGGATGGATGGCTACACCTTC
. | TRBJ2-1 | TRBV11-2 | . | CASSLVSEQFF | TGTGCCAGCAGCTTAGTCAGTGAGCAGTTCTTC
. | TRBJ2-7 | TRBV28 | TRBD1 | CASRVTGSSYEQYF | TGTGCCAGCAGGGTGACAGGGTCTTCCTACGAGCAGTACTTC
. | TRBJ1-1 | TRBV5-1 | . | CASREREGTVEAFF | TGCGCCAGCAGGGAGCGTGAAGGGACGGTTGAAGCTTTCTTT
once | TRBJ1-2 | TRBV28 | . | CASSWGQGFSYGYTF | TGTGCCAGCAGTTGGGGACAAGGGTTTTCCTATGGCTACACCTTC
. | TRBJ1-2 | TRBV19 | . | CASSPGTLYGYTF | TGTGCCAGTAGTCCAGGAACCCTCTATGGCTACACCTTC
. | TRBJ2-3 | TRBV2 | . | CASSSGTDTQYF | TGTGCCAGCAGCTCAGGCACAGATACGCAGTATTTT
. | TRBJ1-6 | TRBV15 | . | CATSPDSRVYNSPLHF | TGTGCCACCAGCCCCGACTCGAGGGTGTATAATTCACCCCTCCACTTT
. | TRBJ1-3 | TRBV6-6 | . | CASSFWMSNTIYF | TGTGCCAGCAGTTTTTGGATGAGTAACACCATATATTTT
. | TRBJ2-7 | TRBV7-8 | TRBD2 | CASSLARGGASAEQYF | TGTGCCAGCAGCTTAGCTCGGGGGGGCGCTTCGGCCGAGCAGTACTTC
. | TRBJ2-3 | TRBV7-3 | TRBD2 | CASSLTLAGGSSTDTQYF | TGTGCCAGCAGCTTAACGCTAGCGGGAGGATCTAGCACAGATACGCAGTATTTT
. | TRBJ2-7 | TRBV25-1 | TRBD1 | CASSEEDRVAYF | TGTGCCAGCAGTGAGGAAGACAGGGTCGCGTACTTC
. | TRBJ2-3 | TRBV7-8 | . | CASSLDAPTDTQYF | TGTGCCAGCAGCTTAGACGCACCCACAGATACGCAGTATTTT
. | TRBJ1-5 | TRBV27 | . | CASRRAGERQPQHF | TGTGCCAGCAGGAGAGCAGGGGAGCGTCAGCCCCAGCATTTT
once | TRBJ1-1 | TRBV7-8 | TRBD1 | CASSIYRGLAAFF | TGTGCCAGCAGCATCTACAGGGGTCTGGCTGCTTTCTTT
. | TRBJ2-1 | TRBV19 | TRBD2 | CASRRTSGSNEQFF | TGTGCCAGTAGGCGGACTAGCGGGAGCAATGAGCAGTTCTTC
. | TRBJ2-7 | TRBV28 | TRBD1 | CASRRGTGSYEQYF | TGTGCCAGCAGACGCGGGACAGGTTCCTACGAGCAGTACTTC
. | TRBJ2-7 | TRBV7-8 | . | CASSSPRGSSYEQYF | TGTGCCAGCAGCTCCCCGCGAGGGAGCTCCTACGAGCAGTACTTC
. | TRBJ2-5 | TRBV6-6 | TRBD2 | CASSYSVRGGRETQYF | TGTGCCAGCAGTTACTCTGTCCGCGGGGGGCGAGAGACCCAGTACTTC
. | TRBJ1-2 | TRBV28 | . | CASSSHWYGYTF | TGTGCCAGCAGTTCTCACTGGTATGGCTACACCTTC
. | TRBJ2-2 | TRBV9 | TRBD1 | CASSVDTGGDTGELFF | TGTGCCAGCAGCGTAGATACAGGGGGAGACACCGGGGAGCTGTTTTTT
. | TRBJ2-5 | TRBV5-1 | TRBD1 | CASSWTGTGAAETQYF | TGCGCCAGCAGCTGGACCGGGACAGGGGCTGCAGAGACCCAGTACTTC
. | TRBJ2-1 | TRBV30 | TRBD2 | CAWRGTILLNEQFF | TGTGCCTGGAGAGGGACTATCCTCCTCAATGAGCAGTTCTTC
once | TRBJ1-2 | TRBV7-9 | . | CASSPREGAAREWSDTF | TGTGCCAGCAGCCCAAGAGAGGGAGCGGCGAGAGAGTGGAGTGACACCTTC